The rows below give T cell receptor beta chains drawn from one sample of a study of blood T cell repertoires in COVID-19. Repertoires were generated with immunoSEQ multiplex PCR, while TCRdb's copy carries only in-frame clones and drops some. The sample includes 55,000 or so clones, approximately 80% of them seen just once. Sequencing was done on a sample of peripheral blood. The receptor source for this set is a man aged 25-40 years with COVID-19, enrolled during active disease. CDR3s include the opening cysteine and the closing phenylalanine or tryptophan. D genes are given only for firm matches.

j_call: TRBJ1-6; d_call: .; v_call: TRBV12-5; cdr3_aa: CASGLLRGENSPLHF; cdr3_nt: TGTGCTAGTGGTTTGCTCCGGGGGGAGAATTCACCCCTCCACTTT
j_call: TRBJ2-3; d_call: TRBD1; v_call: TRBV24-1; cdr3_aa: CATSESRGRTDTQYF; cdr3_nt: TGTGCCACCAGTGAGTCGAGGGGGCGAACAGATACGCAGTATTTT
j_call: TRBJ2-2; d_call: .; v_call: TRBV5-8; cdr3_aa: CASSPRGRLTGELFF; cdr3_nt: TGTGCCAGCAGCCCCAGGGGCCGGCTCACCGGGGAGCTGTTTTTT
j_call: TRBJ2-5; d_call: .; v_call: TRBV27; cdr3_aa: CASSSSIGAETQYF; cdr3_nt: TGTGCCAGCAGTTCCTCAATTGGGGCAGAGACCCAGTACTTC
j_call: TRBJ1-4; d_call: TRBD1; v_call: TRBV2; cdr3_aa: CASSEQQGEKLFF; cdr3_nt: TGTGCCAGCAGTGAACAACAGGGGGAAAAACTGTTTTTT
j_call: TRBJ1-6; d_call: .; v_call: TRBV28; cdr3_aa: CASSRLQNSPLHF; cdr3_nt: TGTGCCAGCAGCCGCTTACAGAATTCACCCCTCCACTTT
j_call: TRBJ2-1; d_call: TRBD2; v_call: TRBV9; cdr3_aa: CASSPIAGVQGEQFF; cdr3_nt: TGTGCCAGCAGCCCTATAGCGGGAGTTCAAGGTGAGCAGTTCTTC
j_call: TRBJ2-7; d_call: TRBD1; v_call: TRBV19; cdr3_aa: CASSDLGGQGEQYF; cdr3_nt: TGTGCCAGTAGTGACCTCGGGGGACAGGGCGAGCAGTACTTC
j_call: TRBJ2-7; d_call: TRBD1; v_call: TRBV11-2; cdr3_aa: CASSSTGTGVHF; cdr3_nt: TGTGCCAGCAGCTCAACCGGGACAGGGGTGCATTTC
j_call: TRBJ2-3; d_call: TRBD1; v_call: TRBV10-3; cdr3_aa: CAISERGQGDLRDTQYF; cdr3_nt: TGTGCCATCAGTGAGCGCGGCCAGGGGGACCTTCGAGATACGCAGTATTTT
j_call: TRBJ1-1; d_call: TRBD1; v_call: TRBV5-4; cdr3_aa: CASSSAGTGNTEAFF; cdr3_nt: TGTGCCAGCAGCTCCGCCGGGACAGGGAACACTGAAGCTTTCTTT
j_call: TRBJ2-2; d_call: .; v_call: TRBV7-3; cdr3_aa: CASRKTGNTGELFF; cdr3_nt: TGTGCCAGCAGGAAGACAGGGAACACCGGGGAGCTGTTTTTT
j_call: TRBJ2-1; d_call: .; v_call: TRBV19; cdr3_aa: CASSRGAYNEQFF; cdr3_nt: TGTGCCAGTAGCCGGGGGGCATACAATGAGCAGTTCTTC
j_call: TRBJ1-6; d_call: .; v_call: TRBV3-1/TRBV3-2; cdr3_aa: CASSQGTGSRNSPLHF; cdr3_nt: TGTGCCAGCAGCCAAGGAACGGGTAGTAGGAATTCACCCCTCCACTTT
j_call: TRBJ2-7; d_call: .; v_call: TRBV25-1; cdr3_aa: CASSEPGQNAYEQYF; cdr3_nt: TGTGCCAGCAGTGAACCGGGACAAAACGCCTACGAGCAGTACTTC
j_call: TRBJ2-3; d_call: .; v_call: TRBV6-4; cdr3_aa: CASSVRGADTQYF; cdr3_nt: TGTGCCAGCAGTGTGCGAGGTGCAGATACGCAGTATTTT
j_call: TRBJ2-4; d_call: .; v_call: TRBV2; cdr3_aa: CASSIQGRNIQYF; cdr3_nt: TGTGCCAGCAGTATACAGGGTCGGAACATTCAGTACTTC